These 22 T cell receptor beta chains originate from one sample sequenced in a study of T cell repertoires and Cas9 in healthy adults. Sequencing used immunoSEQ multiplex PCR; TCRdb keeps in-frame clones, though not all of them. The profile shows tens of thousands of clones, more than 90% of them singletons. The sample taken for sequencing was CD4+ effector T cells (CD127+, CD25-, CD137-, CD154-) from PBMCs; culture status not recorded. The receptor set was obtained from a human donor in good health.

The gene calls are TRBV6-1 and TRBJ2-3; D possibly corresponds to TRBD2 (5 bases). CDR3 size: 14 residues. From germline, CDR1 is MNHNS and CDR2 SASEGT. V lost 8 bases to trimming and J lost 3 bases, with 15 bases between them. Written as DNA, the CDR3 is TGTGCCAGCGCCGTCGGGGTGGGGACAGATACGCAGTATTTT. Protein sequence: CASAVGVGTDTQYF.

V usage is TRBV11-2 and J usage is TRBJ1-1, with D possibly being TRBD1 (5 bases). Trimming removed 0 bases at V and 5 bases at J, with 13 bases between. The CDR3 runs 15 residues. Germline CDR1 SGHAT, CDR2 FQNNGV. CDR3 protein: CASSLEGAGETEAFF. DNA for the CDR3: TGTGCCAGCAGCTTAGAAGGGGCGGGGGAAACTGAAGCTTTCTTT.

V usage is TRBV11-1 and J usage is TRBJ2-5; a possible D gene is TRBD2 (6 bases). The V gene lost 5 bases and the J gene lost 4 bases, with 11 bases spanning the gap. The CDR3 totals 13 residues. Looked up from germline, CDR1 is SGHAT and CDR2 is FQDESV (reference sequence). The CDR3, as DNA: TGTGCCAGCAGCCGGGACTTAGGAGAGACCCAGTACTTC. It specifies CASSRDLGETQYF.

This chain connects TRBV19 to TRBJ2-5; D ambiguous. The V gene lost 5 bases and the J gene lost 7 bases, with 11 bases spanning the gap. There are 12 residues in the CDR3. The germline V gene has CDR1 LNHDA and CDR2 SQIVND (reference sequence). This CDR3 reads CASSGSMGTQYF. CDR3 coding DNA: TGTGCCAGTAGTGGGTCAATGGGGACCCAGTACTTC.

CDR3: CASSAIRTGAINGYTF. Written as DNA, the CDR3 is TGTGCCAGCAGCGCCATCCGGACAGGGGCGATCAATGGCTACACCTTC. The V gene is TRBV7-9, the J gene TRBJ1-2; TRBD1 matches 9 bases. V lost 5 bases, J lost 6 bases, and 13 bases stayed unmatched. Germline CDR1 and CDR2: SEHNR and FQNEAQ (reference sequence). This CDR3 comprises 16 residues.

This rearrangement joins TRBV11-2 to TRBJ2-7; a weak D match, TRBD1 (6 bases). CDR1 and CDR2 (germline): SGHAT, FQNNGV. V lost 0 bases and J 2 bases, leaving 11 bases between the germline ends. This CDR3 comprises 15 residues. The CDR3 DNA sequence: TGTGCCAGCAGCTTAGATCCAGGGGACACCTACGAGCAGTACTTC. Translation gives CASSLDPGDTYEQYF.

This chain uses TRBV7-6 with TRBJ2-2; 8 bases align to TRBD1. The CDR3 runs to 19 residues. Germline assignment: CDR1 SGHVS and CDR2 FNYEAQ. V was pared by 4 bases and J by 1 base, with 14 bases of the junction left unmatched. The CDR3 is CASSSVRTYRGENTGELFF. The CDR3 DNA sequence: TGTGCCAGCAGCTCCGTGCGAACATACAGGGGGGAGAACACCGGGGAGCTGTTTTTT.

The chain recombines TRBV11-1 with TRBJ2-2; D unresolved. The CDR3 has 16 amino acids. V lost 1 base and J 0 bases, leaving 9 bases between the germline ends. Germline-derived CDR1 and CDR2 are SGHAT and FQDESV (reference sequence). CDR3 coding DNA: TGTGCCAGCAGCTTAGATGGGGATCCGAACACCGGGGAGCTGTTTTTT. Translated, it gives CASSLDGDPNTGELFF.

In this sample, this clone turned up a few times. The V gene is TRBV5-1, the J gene TRBJ2-7, with D tentatively TRBD1 or TRBD2 (5 bases each). The CDR3 runs to 12 residues. Trimming removed 4 bases at V and 4 bases at J, with 9 bases between. Germline-derived CDR1 and CDR2 are SGHRS and YFSETQ. For the CDR3, the DNA is TGCGCCAGCAGCCGAGGGGCTTACGAGCAGTACTTC. This gives the protein CASSRGAYEQYF.

J is TRBJ1-3 and V is TRBV5-3; D gene uncertain. TRBV5-3 is an open reading frame, and its role is uncertain. There are 16 residues in the CDR3. V shed 2 bases and J shed 0 bases, with 12 bases lying between them. The CDR3 DNA reads as TGTGCCAGAAGCTTTAAGGGAATGGACTCTGGAAACACCATATATTTT. Its protein is CARSFKGMDSGNTIYF.

The CDR3 DNA reads as TGCGCCAGCAGTGAGCCGCCAGTCGGGGGGGGGTTTCTGACTGAAGCTTTCTTT. Protein sequence: CASSEPPVGGGFLTEAFF. V gene TRBV10-2 combines with J gene TRBJ1-1; tentative D call: TRBD1 (5 bases). This CDR3 is 18 amino acids long. CDR1 WSHSY and CDR2 SAAADI come from the germline V gene. The germline V and J ends were trimmed by 2 bases and 5 bases, with 24 bases remaining between them.

V usage is TRBV29-1 and J usage is TRBJ1-5; no clear D gene. Germline assignment: CDR1 SQVTM and CDR2 ANQGSEA. The CDR3 totals 13 residues. Trimming took 4 bases from V and 1 from J, leaving 8 bases between them. CDR3 in amino acids: CSVALDSNQPQHF. The CDR3 DNA is TGCAGCGTTGCTCTCGACAGCAATCAGCCCCAGCATTTT.

This chain links TRBV5-1 with TRBJ1-5; D ambiguous. V gave up 4 bases and J gave up 3 bases, with 11 bases separating them. The germline V gene has CDR1 SGHRS and CDR2 YFSETQ. The CDR3 sequence is 14 residues long. The DNA of the CDR3 is TGCGCCAGCAGCCTCGGCTCTTCCAATCAGCCCCAGCATTTT. Protein product: CASSLGSSNQPQHF. Full variable domain (remainder filled in from reference TRBV5-1 and TRBJ1-5): KAGVTQTPRYLIKTRGQQVTLSCSPISGHRSVSWYQQTPGQGLQFLFEYFSETQRNKGNFPGRFSGRQFSNSRSEMNVSTLELGDSALYLCASSLGSSNQPQHFGDGTRLSIL.

This sequence joins TRBV6-1 and TRBJ1-5, with a weak D call TRBD1 (6 bases). Germline V gene sequence: CDR1 MNHNS, CDR2 SASEGT. Trimming stripped 0 bases from V and 5 bases from J, with 8 bases between. This CDR3 has 14 residues. The CDR3 DNA sequence: TGTGCCAGCAGTGAAGCGGGGGGCTATCAGCCCCAGCATTTT. Translated: CASSEAGGYQPQHF.

The chain links TRBV2 to TRBJ2-7, with no clear D. The CDR3 runs 14 residues. Germline V CDR1 and CDR2: SNHLY, FYNNEI. V lost 0 bases and J lost 4, with 10 bases in between. The CDR3 DNA reads as TGTGCCAGCAGTGAAGCGGGATACAATTACGAGCAGTACTTC. Encoded protein: CASSEAGYNYEQYF.

The V and J genes are TRBV5-6 and TRBJ1-2; no reliable D call. With 2 bases removed from V and 4 bases from J, the gap between germline ends came to 9 bases. The CDR3 runs to 13 residues. Germline V gene data show CDR1 as SGHDT and CDR2 as YYEEEE. The CDR3 loop reads CASSLGSFYGYTF. CDR3 DNA sequence: TGTGCCAGCAGCTTAGGCAGCTTCTATGGCTACACCTTC.

J is TRBJ2-5 and V is TRBV7-9; the D gene is possibly TRBD2 (7 bases). Trimming pared 6 bases from V and 6 bases from J, leaving 17 bases between. Germline lookup yields CDR1 SEHNR and CDR2 FQNEAQ (reference sequence). The CDR3 extends over 14 amino acids. The CDR3 DNA reads as TGTGCCAGCAGTCAAGGGGGGGGCTGGCAGACCCAGTACTTC. This encodes CASSQGGGWQTQYF.

The V call is TRBV5-4, the J call TRBJ2-4, with 11 nucleotides matching TRBD2. J gave up 7 bases and V 1 base, and 7 bases lay outside the gene matches. The CDR3 length is 16 residues. Looked up from germline, CDR1 is SGHNT and CDR2 is YYREEE (reference sequence). This chain's CDR3 is CASSLISGGGLNIQYF. The CDR3, as DNA: TGTGCCAGCAGCTTGATTAGCGGGGGGGGACTGAACATTCAGTACTTC.

The chain couples TRBV2 to TRBJ1-1; possible D gene TRBD1, 5 bases. The CDR3 has 15 residues. Trimming took 6 bases from V and 2 from J, leaving 16 bases between them. The germline V gene has CDR1 SNHLY and CDR2 FYNNEI. DNA of the CDR3: TGTGCCAGCAGGGGGGTTGGACGGATTAACACTGAAGCTTTCTTT. Protein product: CASRGVGRINTEAFF.

This rearrangement joins TRBV4-1 to TRBJ1-2; 7 bases align to TRBD1. Trimming at V came to 0 bases and at J to 7 bases, leaving 5 bases not matched to a gene. The germline V gene encodes CDR1 MGHRA and CDR2 YSYEKL. The CDR3 contains 14 residues. CDR3 residues: CASSQDDRVAGYTF. The CDR3 coding sequence is TGCGCCAGCAGCCAAGATGACAGGGTGGCTGGCTACACCTTC.

The chain has TRBV2 and TRBJ2-7; D gene uncertain. From germline, CDR1 is SNHLY and CDR2 FYNNEI. V was pared by 4 bases and J by 5 bases, with 12 bases between. CDR3 length: 13 amino acids. The CDR3 sequence is CASSGRFGDEQYF. The CDR3, as DNA: TGTGCCAGCAGTGGCAGGTTTGGGGACGAGCAGTACTTC.

The rearrangement links TRBV2 to TRBJ2-3, with TRBD1 matching 8 bases. This CDR3 comprises 15 residues. The V segment lost 7 bases and the J segment 4 bases; nucleotides outside the gene matches: 10. Germline V gene lookup returns CDR1 SNHLY and CDR2 FYNNEI. The chain's CDR3 is CASKTGTGIPDTQYF. The CDR3 region has the DNA TGTGCCAGCAAGACCGGGACAGGTATTCCAGATACGCAGTATTTT.